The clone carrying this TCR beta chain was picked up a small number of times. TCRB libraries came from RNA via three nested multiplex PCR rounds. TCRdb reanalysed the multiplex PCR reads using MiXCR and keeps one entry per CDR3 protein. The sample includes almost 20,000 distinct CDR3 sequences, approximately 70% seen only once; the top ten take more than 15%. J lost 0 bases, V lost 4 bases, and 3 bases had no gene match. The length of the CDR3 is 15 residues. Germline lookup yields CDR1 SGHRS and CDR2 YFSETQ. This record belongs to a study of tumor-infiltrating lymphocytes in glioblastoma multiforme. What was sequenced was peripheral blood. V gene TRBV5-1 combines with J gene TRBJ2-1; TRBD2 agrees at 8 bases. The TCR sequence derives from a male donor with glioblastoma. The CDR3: CASSTSGGSYNEQFF. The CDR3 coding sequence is TGCGCCAGCAGCACCAGCGGGGGCTCCTACAATGAGCAGTTCTTC.